These 13 T cell receptor beta chains came from one sample sequenced in a study of blood T cell repertoires in COVID-19. The method was immunoSEQ multiplex PCR; TCRdb's version includes in-frame clones alone and lacks a portion of them. The table has under 500,000 clones, 87% seen once. The sequenced sample was PBMCs or T cells enriched from blood (not recorded which). The receptor set was obtained from a woman younger than 30 with acute COVID-19.

The V call is TRBV24-1, the J call TRBJ1-5, with 7 bases fitting TRBD1. This CDR3 is 14 amino acids long. The V and J ends lost 5 bases and 10 bases, in that order; junction bases with no gene match: 10. The germline V gene has CDR1 KGHDR and CDR2 SFDVKD. This CDR3 reads CATSGRDRNYPQHF. The CDR3 DNA is TGTGCCACCAGTGGAAGGGACAGAAATTATCCCCAGCATTTT.

The chain combines TRBV19 with TRBJ2-3, with 10 bases that match TRBD2. The J segment lost 3 bases and the V segment lost 4 bases, leaving 7 bases of the junction unmatched. Looked up from germline, CDR1 is LNHDA and CDR2 is SQIVND (reference sequence). The CDR3 is made up of 16 amino acids. CDR3 sequence reads: CASSNLAGVETDTQYF. The CDR3 nucleotides read TGTGCCAGTAGTAACCTAGCGGGAGTAGAAACAGATACGCAGTATTTT.

The gene calls are TRBV4-1 and TRBJ2-1; D might be TRBD2 (6 bases). In germline, CDR1 is MGHRA, CDR2 YSYEKL. CDR3 length: 17 residues. Trimming removed 3 bases at V and 7 bases at J, with 22 bases between. The CDR3 sequence: CASSQPEGTSPSNEQFF. The CDR3 region has the DNA TGCGCCAGCAGCCAGCCCGAGGGGACTTCTCCGTCAAATGAGCAGTTCTTC.

This clone was recorded at least ten times. The V and J genes are TRBV6-1 and TRBJ1-6; 9 bases map to TRBD1. CDR1 is MNHNS and CDR2 is SASEGT in the germline V gene. The V segment lost 3 bases and the J segment 11 bases; nucleotides outside the gene matches: 5. The CDR3 extends over 14 amino acids. The CDR3 nucleotides are TGTGCCAGCAGTGAGCGGACAGGGGAGACACCCCTCCACTTT. The encoded protein is CASSERTGETPLHF.

The gene calls are TRBV15 and TRBJ2-3; 9 bases fit TRBD1. With V trimmed by 0 bases and J by 1 base, 2 bases remained unmatched. The length of the CDR3 is 16 residues. The germline V gene encodes CDR1 LNHNV and CDR2 YYDKDF (reference sequence). CDR3 sequence reads: CATSRDGTGRTDTQYF. The CDR3 bases are TGTGCCACCAGCAGAGACGGGACAGGGCGCACAGATACGCAGTATTTT. The complete variable domain, with remaining parts taken from reference TRBV15 and TRBJ2-3, reads DAMVIQNPRYQVTQFGKPVTLSCSQTLNHNVMYWYQQKSSQAPKLLFHYYDKDFNNEADTPDNFQSRRPNTSFCFLDIRSPGLGDTAMYLCATSRDGTGRTDTQYFGPGTRLTVL.

The chain joins TRBV3-1 (or the pseudogene TRBV3-2) to TRBJ2-1, with a possible D match to TRBD2 (7 bases). The germline V gene has CDR1 LGHDT and CDR2 YNNKEL (reference sequence). The CDR3 is 14 amino acids. Trimming removed 1 base from V and 7 bases from J, with 11 bases in between. The CDR3 spells CASSQVGGANEQFF. The CDR3 DNA reads TGTGCCAGCAGCCAAGTGGGGGGGGCGAATGAGCAGTTCTTC.

DNA of the CDR3: TGTGCCAGTAGTCCCCGGACTAGCGGGAGGTACAATGAGCAGTTCTTC. This gives the protein CASSPRTSGRYNEQFF. This chain joins TRBV19 and TRBJ2-1; 14 bases are a match to TRBD2. The CDR3 has 16 residues. Germline values: CDR1 LNHDA, CDR2 SQIVND (reference sequence). The V and J ends lost 5 bases and 4 bases, in that order; junction bases with no gene match: 4.

The chain carries TRBV7-9 and TRBJ2-3; 7 bases are shared with TRBD1. V lost 10 bases and J lost 3; bases outside the gene matches: 10. Germline loops: CDR1 SEHNR, CDR2 FQNEAQ (reference sequence). The CDR3 length is 14 residues. As DNA, the CDR3 is TGTGCCACCCTCCGGACAGGCCTTACAGATACGCAGTATTTT. It translates to CATLRTGLTDTQYF.

The rearrangement uses TRBV18 and TRBJ2-5; D is ambiguous. The V end lost 8 bases, the J end lost 3 bases, and 7 bases lay between the germline ends. The germline V gene encodes CDR1 KGHSH and CDR2 LQKENI. This CDR3 spans 11 amino acids. CDR3 DNA sequence: TGTGCCAGCCTAGAGAAAGAGACCCAGTACTTC. This encodes CASLEKETQYF.

The CDR3 DNA follows: TGTGCCAGTAGGCCCCTAGGAAGGAACAGGGGTAACTACAATGAGCAGTTCTTC. Protein product: CASRPLGRNRGNYNEQFF. The V gene is TRBV19, the J gene TRBJ2-1; 7 bases match TRBD1. There are 18 residues in the CDR3. Losses at the gene ends were 6 bases for V and 3 bases for J; bases not matched to a gene: 17. Germline CDR1 is LNHDA and CDR2 is SQIVND (reference sequence).

The chain joins TRBV25-1 to TRBJ1-6, with 7 bases aligning to TRBD1. Germline assignment: CDR1 MGHDK and CDR2 SYGVNS. The CDR3 totals 15 residues. Germline trimming cut 2 bases from V and 6 bases from J; bases unmatched to any gene: 4. CDR3 loop: CASSERRDSNSPLHF. CDR3 sequence (DNA): TGTGCCAGCAGTGAACGCCGGGACAGTAATTCACCCCTCCACTTT.

This chain uses TRBV6-5 with TRBJ2-7, with 8 nucleotides matching TRBD2. With 5 bases clipped from V and 2 bases from J, the junction kept 5 bases outside the gene matches. The CDR3 runs 14 residues. Germline values: CDR1 MNHEY, CDR2 SVGAGI. CDR3 nucleotide sequence: TGTGCCAGCAGTAATAGCGGGATCCCCTACGAGCAGTACTTC. This gives the protein CASSNSGIPYEQYF.

CDR3 DNA sequence: TGTGCCAGCAGTAGACTAGCGGGAACAACTCTAGCCAAAAACATTCAGTACTTC. This codes for CASSRLAGTTLAKNIQYF. The chain recombines TRBV28 with TRBJ2-4; 11 positions match TRBD2. The CDR3 spans 18 residues. V was clipped by 5 bases and J by 0 bases; unmatched bases: 9. CDR1 MDHEN and CDR2 SYDVKM come from the germline V gene.